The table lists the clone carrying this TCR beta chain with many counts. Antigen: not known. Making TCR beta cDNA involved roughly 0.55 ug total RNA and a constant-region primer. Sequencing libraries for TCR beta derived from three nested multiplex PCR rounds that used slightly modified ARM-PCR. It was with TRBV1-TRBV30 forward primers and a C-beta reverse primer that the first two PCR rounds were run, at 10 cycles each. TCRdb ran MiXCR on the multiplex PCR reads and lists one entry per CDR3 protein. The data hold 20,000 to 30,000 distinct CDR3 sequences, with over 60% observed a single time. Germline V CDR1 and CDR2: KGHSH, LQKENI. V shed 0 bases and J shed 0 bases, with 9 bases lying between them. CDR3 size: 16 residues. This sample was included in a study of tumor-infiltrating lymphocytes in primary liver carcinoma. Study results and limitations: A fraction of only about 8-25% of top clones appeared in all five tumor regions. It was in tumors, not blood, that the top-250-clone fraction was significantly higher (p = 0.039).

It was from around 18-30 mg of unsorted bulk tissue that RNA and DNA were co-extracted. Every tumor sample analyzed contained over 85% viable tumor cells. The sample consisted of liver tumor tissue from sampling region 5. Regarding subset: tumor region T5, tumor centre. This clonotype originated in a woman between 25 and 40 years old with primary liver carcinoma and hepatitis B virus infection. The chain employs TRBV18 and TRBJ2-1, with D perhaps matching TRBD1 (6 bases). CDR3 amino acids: CASSPPTGLSYNEQFF. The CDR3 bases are TGTGCCAGCTCACCACCGACAGGCCTCTCCTACAATGAGCAGTTCTTC.